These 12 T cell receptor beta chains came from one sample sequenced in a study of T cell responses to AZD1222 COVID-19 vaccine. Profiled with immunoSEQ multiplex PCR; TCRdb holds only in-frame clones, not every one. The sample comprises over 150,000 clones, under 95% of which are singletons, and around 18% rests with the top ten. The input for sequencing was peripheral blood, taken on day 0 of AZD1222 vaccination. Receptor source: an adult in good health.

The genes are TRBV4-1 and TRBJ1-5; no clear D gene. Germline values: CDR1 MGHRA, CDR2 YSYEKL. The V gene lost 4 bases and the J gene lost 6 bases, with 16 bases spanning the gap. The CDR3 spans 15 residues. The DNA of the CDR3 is TGCGCCAGCAGCCTACCGACCACATCTCTTCAGCCCCAGCATTTT. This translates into CASSLPTTSLQPQHF.

CDR3 amino acids: CATASWVDYEQYF. Here the CDR3 DNA reads TGTGCCACGGCGAGTTGGGTGGACTACGAGCAGTACTTC. The chain is built from TRBV24-1 and TRBJ2-7; unclear D gene. The CDR3 runs 13 residues. The germline V gene has CDR1 KGHDR and CDR2 SFDVKD. V lost 10 bases to trimming and J lost 3 bases, with 15 bases between them.

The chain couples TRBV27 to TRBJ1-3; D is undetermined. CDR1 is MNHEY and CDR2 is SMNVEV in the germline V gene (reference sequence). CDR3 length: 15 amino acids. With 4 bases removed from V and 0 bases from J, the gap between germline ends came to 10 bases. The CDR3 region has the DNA TGTGCCAGCAGTTCTCACGCTGGCTCTGGAAACACCATATATTTT. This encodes CASSSHAGSGNTIYF.

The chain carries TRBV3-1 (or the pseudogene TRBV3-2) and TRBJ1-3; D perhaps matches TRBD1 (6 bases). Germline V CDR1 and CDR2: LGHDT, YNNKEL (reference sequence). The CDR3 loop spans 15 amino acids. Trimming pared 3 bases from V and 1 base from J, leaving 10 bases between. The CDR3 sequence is CASSQITGSGNTIYF. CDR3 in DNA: TGTGCCAGCAGCCAGATTACAGGGTCTGGAAACACCATATATTTT.

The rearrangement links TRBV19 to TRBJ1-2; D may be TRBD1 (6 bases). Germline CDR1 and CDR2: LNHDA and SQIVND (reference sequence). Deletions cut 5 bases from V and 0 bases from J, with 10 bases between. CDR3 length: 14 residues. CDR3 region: CASSLRTANYGYTF. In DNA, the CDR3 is TGTGCCAGTAGTCTACGGACAGCTAACTATGGCTACACCTTC.

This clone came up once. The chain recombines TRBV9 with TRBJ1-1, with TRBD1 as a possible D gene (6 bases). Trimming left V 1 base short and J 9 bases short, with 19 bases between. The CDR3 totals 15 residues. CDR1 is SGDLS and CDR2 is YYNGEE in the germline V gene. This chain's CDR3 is CASSVHPNREGKAFF. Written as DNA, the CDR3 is TGTGCCAGCAGCGTACACCCTAACAGGGAGGGAAAAGCTTTCTTT.

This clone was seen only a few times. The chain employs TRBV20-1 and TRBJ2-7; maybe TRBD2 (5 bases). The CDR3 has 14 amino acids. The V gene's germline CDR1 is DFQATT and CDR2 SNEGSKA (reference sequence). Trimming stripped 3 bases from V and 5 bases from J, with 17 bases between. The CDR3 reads CSASSSSYLDEQYF. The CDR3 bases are TGCAGTGCTAGTTCCTCTAGCTACTTGGACGAGCAGTACTTC.

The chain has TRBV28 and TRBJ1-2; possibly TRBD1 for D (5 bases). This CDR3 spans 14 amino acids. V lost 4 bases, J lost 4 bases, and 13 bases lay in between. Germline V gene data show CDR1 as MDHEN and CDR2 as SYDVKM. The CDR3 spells CASSSTGTVYGYTF. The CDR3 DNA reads TGTGCCAGCAGTTCCACTGGGACGGTCTATGGCTACACCTTC.

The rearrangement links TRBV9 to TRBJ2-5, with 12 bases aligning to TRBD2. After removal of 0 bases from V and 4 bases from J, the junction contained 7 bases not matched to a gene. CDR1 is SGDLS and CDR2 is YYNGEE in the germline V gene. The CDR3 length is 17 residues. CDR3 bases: TGTGCCAGCAGCGTAGGAGCTAGCGGGGGGGCCGGAGAGACCCAGTACTTC. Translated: CASSVGASGGAGETQYF.

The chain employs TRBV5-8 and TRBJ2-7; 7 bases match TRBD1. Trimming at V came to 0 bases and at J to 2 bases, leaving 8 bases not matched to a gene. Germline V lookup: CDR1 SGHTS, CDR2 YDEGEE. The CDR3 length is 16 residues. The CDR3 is CASSLVLAGGPYEQYF. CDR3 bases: TGTGCCAGCAGCTTGGTTTTGGCAGGGGGACCCTACGAGCAGTACTTC.

The CDR3 DNA is TGCAGCGTTGAAAAATCAAGTATGAACACTGAAGCTTTCTTT. It is translated as CSVEKSSMNTEAFF. V is TRBV29-1 and J is TRBJ1-1, with D hard to call. The CDR3 is 14 residues long. V lost 2 bases and J 0 bases, leaving 10 bases between the germline ends. Per the germline V gene, CDR1 is SQVTM and CDR2 is ANQGSEA.

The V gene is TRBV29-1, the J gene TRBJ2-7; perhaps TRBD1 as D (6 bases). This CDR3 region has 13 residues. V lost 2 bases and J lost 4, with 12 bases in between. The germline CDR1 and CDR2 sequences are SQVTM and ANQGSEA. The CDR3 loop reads CSVEQGSGYEQYF. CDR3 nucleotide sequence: TGCAGCGTTGAACAGGGGTCGGGGTACGAGCAGTACTTC.